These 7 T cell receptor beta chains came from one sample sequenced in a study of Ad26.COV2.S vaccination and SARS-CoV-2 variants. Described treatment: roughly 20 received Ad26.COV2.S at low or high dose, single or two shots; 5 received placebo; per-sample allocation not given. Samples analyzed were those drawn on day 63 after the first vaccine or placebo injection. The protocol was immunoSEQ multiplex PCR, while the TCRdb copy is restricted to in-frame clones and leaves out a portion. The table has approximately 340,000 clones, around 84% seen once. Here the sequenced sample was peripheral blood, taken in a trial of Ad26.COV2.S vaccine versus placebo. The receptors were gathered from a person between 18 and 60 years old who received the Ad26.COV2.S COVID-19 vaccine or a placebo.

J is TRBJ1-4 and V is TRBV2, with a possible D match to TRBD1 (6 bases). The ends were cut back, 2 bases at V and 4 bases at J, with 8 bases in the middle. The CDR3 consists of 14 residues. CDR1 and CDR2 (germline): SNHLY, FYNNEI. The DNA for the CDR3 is TGTGCCAGCAGTGAACAGGGGTTTAATGAAAAACTGTTTTTT. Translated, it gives CASSEQGFNEKLFF.

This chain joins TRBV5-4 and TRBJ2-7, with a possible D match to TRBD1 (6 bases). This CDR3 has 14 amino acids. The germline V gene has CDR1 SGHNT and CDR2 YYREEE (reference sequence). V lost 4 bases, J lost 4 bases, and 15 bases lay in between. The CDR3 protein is CASSPDRLGYEQYF. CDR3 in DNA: TGTGCCAGCAGCCCGGACAGATTAGGTTACGAGCAGTACTTC.

In DNA form, the CDR3 reads TGTGCCAGCAGCTTGGCTAGCGGGATAAATGAGCAGTTCTTC. Protein: CASSLASGINEQFF. J is TRBJ2-1 and V is TRBV5-6, with 9 bases matching TRBD2. The CDR3 sequence is 14 residues long. Germline V CDR1 and CDR2: SGHDT, YYEEEE. J lost 7 bases, V lost 0 bases, and 2 bases had no gene match.

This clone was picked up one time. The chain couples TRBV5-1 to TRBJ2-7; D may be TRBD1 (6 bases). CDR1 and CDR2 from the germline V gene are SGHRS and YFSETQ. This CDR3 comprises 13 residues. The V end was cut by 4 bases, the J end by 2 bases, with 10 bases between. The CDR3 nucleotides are TGCGCCAGCAGCGCCGGACAGACCTACGAGCAGTACTTC. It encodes CASSAGQTYEQYF.

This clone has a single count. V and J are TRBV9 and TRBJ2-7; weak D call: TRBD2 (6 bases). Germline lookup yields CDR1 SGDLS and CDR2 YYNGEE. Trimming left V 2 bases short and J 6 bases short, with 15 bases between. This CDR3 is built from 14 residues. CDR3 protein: CASSVGGGGLEQYF. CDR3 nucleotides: TGTGCCAGCAGCGTGGGGGGAGGAGGGCTCGAGCAGTACTTC.

CDR3 sequence: CASSGDRATDTQYF. CDR3 coding DNA: TGTGCCAGCAGTGGGGACAGGGCCACAGATACGCAGTATTTT. This chain connects TRBV2 to TRBJ2-3; TRBD1 agrees at 9 bases. Germline CDR1 and CDR2: SNHLY and FYNNEI. This CDR3 spans 14 amino acids. J lost 2 bases, V lost 4 bases, and 1 base had no gene match.

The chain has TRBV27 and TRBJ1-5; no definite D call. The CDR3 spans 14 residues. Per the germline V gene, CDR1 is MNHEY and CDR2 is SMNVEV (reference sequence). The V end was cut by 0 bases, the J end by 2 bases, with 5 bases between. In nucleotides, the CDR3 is TGTGCCAGCAGTTTATCGGGTGGCAATCAGCCCCAGCATTTT. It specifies CASSLSGGNQPQHF.